This T cell receptor (beta chain) stems from a study of T cells in Graves' hyperthyroidism and ophthalmopathy. Study as a whole: Upon initial diagnosis and before any treatment, peripheral blood was collected. Whole-study findings and limits: Patients with ophthalmopathy were separated from those with stable hyperthyroidism by a 13 V-J model.

CDR1 is SEHNR and CDR2 is FQNEAQ in the germline V gene (reference sequence). The CDR3 loop spans 15 amino acids. The V gene end was trimmed by 5 bases and the J gene end by 7 bases; junction bases not matched to a gene: 12. RNA transcripts yielded amplified TCR beta CDR3 regions. TCR CDR3 underwent first-round RT-PCR with the HTBI primer set. TCRdb processed the multiplex PCR reads anew with MiXCR; each CDR3 protein has one entry. The repertoire has over 700,000 distinct CDR3 sequences, approximately 40% of them found once; the top ten carry approximately 31%. Lactation, pregnancy, other autoimmune disease or uncontrolled infection led to exclusion of patients. PBMCs came from more than 9 ml fresh peripheral blood. Notes on this clonotype: Its antigen remains unknown.

Sequencing was done on a sample of blood. This clonotype originated in a woman aged 40 to 50 with Graves' hyperthyroidism. V gene TRBV7-9 combines with J gene TRBJ2-7, with 9 positions matching TRBD1. The CDR3 loop reads CASSNTRQGVWEQYF. The CDR3 DNA follows: TGTGCCAGCAGCAACACCAGACAGGGGGTCTGGGAGCAGTACTTC.